A selection of T cell receptor beta chains follows, all from one sample in a study of OX40 agonist ivuxolimab in advanced cancers. Assay: immunoSEQ multiplex PCR; the TCRdb copy retains only in-frame clones and omits some. Found here are tens of thousands of clones, under 95% of them singletons; the top ten hold 0.7% to 0.95%. This material consisted of CD4+ or CD8+ T cells sorted from blood, taken in a trial of the OX40 agonist ivuxolimab. The receptor source for this set is an adult with an advanced solid tumor such as melanoma, head and neck, liver or kidney cancer. CDR3s include the opening cysteine and the closing phenylalanine or tryptophan. The order of the fields is CDR3 length, clone size, D gene, J gene, V gene, CDR3 DNA, CDR3 protein. D genes are given only for firm matches. Not all rows give a size; the values are once, few, many and, for expanded clones, a class.

length: 13
size: .
D: .
J: TRBJ1-2
V: TRBV7-9
DNA: TGTGCCAGCACACCAGCGGCGTCCTATGGCTACACCTTC
CDR3: CASTPAASYGYTF

length: 15
size: .
D: TRBD1
J: TRBJ2-1
V: TRBV7-3
DNA: TGTGCCAGCAGCTTAAGCCAGGGGGCGTACAATGAGCAGTTCTTC
CDR3: CASSLSQGAYNEQFF

length: 15
size: .
D: TRBD1
J: TRBJ1-5
V: TRBV6-6
DNA: TGTGCCAGCAGACCCCTTGGACAGGGGGATCAGCCCCAGCATTTT
CDR3: CASRPLGQGDQPQHF

length: 15
size: .
D: .
J: TRBJ1-3
V: TRBV5-5
DNA: TGTGCCAGCAGCTTACGCCACGGGGCTGGAAACACCATATATTTT
CDR3: CASSLRHGAGNTIYF

length: 17
size: .
D: TRBD2
J: TRBJ2-7
V: TRBV28
DNA: TGTGCCAGCAGTTCTCCGGGGAGCGGGAGGACCCTAAGGGAGCAGTACTTC
CDR3: CASSSPGSGRTLREQYF

length: 13
size: .
D: .
J: TRBJ2-1
V: TRBV7-2
DNA: TGTGCCAGCAGCCCATTTCTCTACAATGAGCAGTTCTTC
CDR3: CASSPFLYNEQFF

length: 13
size: .
D: .
J: TRBJ2-2
V: TRBV30
DNA: TGTGCCTGGGGGACGGGGAACACCGGGGAGCTGTTTTTT
CDR3: CAWGTGNTGELFF

length: 15
size: few
D: .
J: TRBJ1-1
V: TRBV6-1
DNA: TGTGCCAGCAGTGTAATGGACAGCTTGAACACTGAAGCTTTCTTT
CDR3: CASSVMDSLNTEAFF

length: 15
size: .
D: TRBD2
J: TRBJ2-7
V: TRBV7-2
DNA: TGTGCCAGCAGCTTAGAGACTAGCGGGATGAGGGAGCAGTACTTC
CDR3: CASSLETSGMREQYF

length: 14
size: .
D: TRBD1
J: TRBJ2-4
V: TRBV19
DNA: TGTGCCAGTAGTAGGAAGGACAGGGGGAACATTCAGTACTTC
CDR3: CASSRKDRGNIQYF

length: 16
size: once
D: .
J: TRBJ2-2
V: TRBV30
DNA: TGTGCCTGGAGCGCCCCCCGGACAGCGAACACCGGGGAGCTGTTTTTT
CDR3: CAWSAPRTANTGELFF

length: 14
size: .
D: .
J: TRBJ1-2
V: TRBV6-6
DNA: TGTGCCAGCAGTTACCGGTCTACTAACTATGGCTACACCTTC
CDR3: CASSYRSTNYGYTF

length: 15
size: .
D: TRBD1
J: TRBJ1-3
V: TRBV7-3
DNA: TGTGCCAGCAGATCACAGGGGAGCTCTGGAAACACCATATATTTT
CDR3: CASRSQGSSGNTIYF

length: 15
size: .
D: .
J: TRBJ2-7
V: TRBV6-5
DNA: TGTGCCAGCAGCACCGGACGGCGAAGCTCCTACGAGCAGTACTTC
CDR3: CASSTGRRSSYEQYF

length: 16
size: .
D: .
J: TRBJ2-1
V: TRBV7-3
DNA: TGTGCCAGCAGCCGCCGAAGGGCAGGCTCCTACAATGAGCAGTTCTTC
CDR3: CASSRRRAGSYNEQFF

length: 13
size: .
D: .
J: TRBJ2-6
V: TRBV6-1
DNA: TGTGCCAGCAGAAACGCTGGGGCCAACGTCCTGACTTTC
CDR3: CASRNAGANVLTF

length: 16
size: .
D: TRBD2
J: TRBJ2-1
V: TRBV5-1
DNA: TGCGCCAGCAGCTTAGGCGGGAGGTTAACCTACAATGAGCAGTTCTTC
CDR3: CASSLGGRLTYNEQFF

length: 20
size: .
D: TRBD1
J: TRBJ2-5
V: TRBV4-2
DNA: TGTGCCAGCAGCCAAGGGGTCTTGCCTGGGGGACAGGGGGATTTAGAGACCCAGTACTTC
CDR3: CASSQGVLPGGQGDLETQYF

length: 11
size: few
D: .
J: TRBJ2-7
V: TRBV19
DNA: TGTGCCAGTAGTAACTCCTACGAGCAGTACTTC
CDR3: CASSNSYEQYF

length: 14
size: .
D: TRBD1
J: TRBJ2-5
V: TRBV5-1
DNA: TGCGCCAGCAGCCGACAGGGGGCCGGGGAGACCCAGTACTTC
CDR3: CASSRQGAGETQYF

length: 16
size: .
D: .
J: TRBJ2-1
V: TRBV4-1
DNA: TGCGCCAGCAGCCCCCTTGGGAGATCTTCCTACAATGAGCAGTTCTTC
CDR3: CASSPLGRSSYNEQFF

length: 13
size: .
D: TRBD1
J: TRBJ1-1
V: TRBV28
DNA: TGTGCCAGCAGCAGGACAGGGCCCACTGAAGCTTTCTTT
CDR3: CASSRTGPTEAFF

length: 17
size: .
D: TRBD2
J: TRBJ2-7
V: TRBV7-2
DNA: TGTGCCAGCAGCTTAGTGGGGACTAGCGGGAGTGGTTCCGAGCAGTACTTC
CDR3: CASSLVGTSGSGSEQYF

length: 17
size: .
D: .
J: TRBJ1-2
V: TRBV7-3
DNA: TGTGCCAGCACCCTACACGGAGCCACTATCACTAACTATGGCTACACCTTC
CDR3: CASTLHGATITNYGYTF

length: 15
size: .
D: TRBD2
J: TRBJ2-4
V: TRBV13
DNA: TGTGCCAGCAGCGCGGGACTAGAAGCCAAAAACATTCAGTACTTC
CDR3: CASSAGLEAKNIQYF

length: 16
size: .
D: TRBD1
J: TRBJ2-7
V: TRBV9
DNA: TGTGCCAGCAGCGCCCGATTGACAGGGGGCCAGTACGAGCAGTACTTC
CDR3: CASSARLTGGQYEQYF

length: 15
size: .
D: .
J: TRBJ2-6
V: TRBV19
DNA: TGTGCCAGTAGTTTGGAGAGCTCTGGGGCCAACGTCCTGACTTTC
CDR3: CASSLESSGANVLTF

length: 14
size: .
D: .
J: TRBJ2-7
V: TRBV5-8
DNA: TGTGCCAGCAGCTTTGGGCTAGAAGGGTACGAGCAGTACTTC
CDR3: CASSFGLEGYEQYF

length: 14
size: .
D: .
J: TRBJ1-1
V: TRBV7-3
DNA: TGTGCCAGCAGCTTAGCCCGATTGAACACTGAAGCTTTCTTT
CDR3: CASSLARLNTEAFF

length: 15
size: .
D: .
J: TRBJ1-2
V: TRBV6-6
DNA: TGTGCCAGCAGTTACAGCTTCCTGCTTTATTATGGCTACACCTTC
CDR3: CASSYSFLLYYGYTF

length: 18
size: .
D: TRBD2
J: TRBJ2-4
V: TRBV29-1
DNA: TGCAGCGTTGAACGGACTAGCGGGAGAGGTTTAGCCAAAAACATTCAGTACTTC
CDR3: CSVERTSGRGLAKNIQYF

length: 13
size: .
D: .
J: TRBJ2-1
V: TRBV4-1
DNA: TGCGCCAGCAGCCACGGCCTTCTAGGGGAGCAGTTCTTC
CDR3: CASSHGLLGEQFF

length: 14
size: .
D: .
J: TRBJ2-3
V: TRBV7-2
DNA: TGTGCCAGCAGCTTAATGGGAAGCACAGATACGCAGTATTTT
CDR3: CASSLMGSTDTQYF

length: 15
size: once
D: .
J: TRBJ1-6
V: TRBV11-3
DNA: TGTGCCAGCAGCTTAGAGGCGGGGTATAATTCACCCCTCCACTTT
CDR3: CASSLEAGYNSPLHF

length: 15
size: .
D: .
J: TRBJ2-1
V: TRBV28
DNA: TGTGCCAGCCGACCTAAGCAGATCTCCTACAATGGGCAGTTCTTC
CDR3: CASRPKQISYNGQFF

length: 15
size: .
D: .
J: TRBJ1-3
V: TRBV19
DNA: TGTGCCAGTACTTCACAGGGTGTAGCTGGAAACACCATATATTTT
CDR3: CASTSQGVAGNTIYF

length: 14
size: once
D: TRBD2
J: TRBJ2-4
V: TRBV14
DNA: TGTGCCAGCAGCCCACTAGCGGCCAAAAACATTCAGTACTTC
CDR3: CASSPLAAKNIQYF

length: 13
size: .
D: .
J: TRBJ2-5
V: TRBV11-2
DNA: TGTGCCAGCAGCTTAGGGCTCCAAGAGACCCAGTACTTC
CDR3: CASSLGLQETQYF

length: 16
size: .
D: .
J: TRBJ2-3
V: TRBV11-3
DNA: TGTGCCAGCAGCTTAAGGGGGAGCCAAGGAACAGATACGCAGTATTTT
CDR3: CASSLRGSQGTDTQYF

length: 14
size: .
D: TRBD2
J: TRBJ2-7
V: TRBV11-3
DNA: TGTGCCAGCAGCTTAGGGTGGGGGGGCTACGAGCAGTACTTC
CDR3: CASSLGWGGYEQYF

length: 13
size: .
D: .
J: TRBJ2-5
V: TRBV5-6
DNA: TGTGCCAGCATTCAAAGGGACGAAGAGACCCAGTACTTC
CDR3: CASIQRDEETQYF

length: 15
size: .
D: TRBD1
J: TRBJ2-3
V: TRBV7-2
DNA: TGTGCCAGCTCCCGTAACAGGGGGGGCACAGATACGCAGTATTTT
CDR3: CASSRNRGGTDTQYF

length: 16
size: .
D: .
J: TRBJ2-5
V: TRBV5-1
DNA: TGCGCCAGCAGCTTGGGACTATCGGCCCCCAGGGAGACCCAGTACTTC
CDR3: CASSLGLSAPRETQYF

length: 13
size: .
D: .
J: TRBJ2-7
V: TRBV6-5
DNA: TGTGCCAGCAGCCCGAGGGGATCCCACGAGCAGTACTTC
CDR3: CASSPRGSHEQYF

length: 11
size: .
D: .
J: TRBJ2-1
V: TRBV30
DNA: TGTGCCTGGAGTGTACTGGACGGACAGTTCTTC
CDR3: CAWSVLDGQFF

length: 14
size: .
D: TRBD2
J: TRBJ2-7
V: TRBV7-2
DNA: TGTGCCAGCAGCGTAGCGGGAGTACAGTACGAGCAGTACTTC
CDR3: CASSVAGVQYEQYF

length: 14
size: .
D: .
J: TRBJ1-5
V: TRBV7-9
DNA: TGTGCCAGCAGCTTAGGGGGAGCTAATCAGCCCCAGCATTTT
CDR3: CASSLGGANQPQHF

length: 14
size: .
D: .
J: TRBJ2-1
V: TRBV11-3
DNA: TGTGCCAGCAGCTTAGTACGGCTGTACAATGAGCAGTTCTTC
CDR3: CASSLVRLYNEQFF

length: 14
size: .
D: TRBD1
J: TRBJ2-5
V: TRBV7-9
DNA: TGTGCCAGCAGCCCTTGGACAGGGCAAGAGACCCAGTACTTC
CDR3: CASSPWTGQETQYF

length: 14
size: few
D: .
J: TRBJ1-1
V: TRBV19
DNA: TGTGCCAGTAGTACAGGGGACGGCTGGACTGAAGCTTTCTTT
CDR3: CASSTGDGWTEAFF